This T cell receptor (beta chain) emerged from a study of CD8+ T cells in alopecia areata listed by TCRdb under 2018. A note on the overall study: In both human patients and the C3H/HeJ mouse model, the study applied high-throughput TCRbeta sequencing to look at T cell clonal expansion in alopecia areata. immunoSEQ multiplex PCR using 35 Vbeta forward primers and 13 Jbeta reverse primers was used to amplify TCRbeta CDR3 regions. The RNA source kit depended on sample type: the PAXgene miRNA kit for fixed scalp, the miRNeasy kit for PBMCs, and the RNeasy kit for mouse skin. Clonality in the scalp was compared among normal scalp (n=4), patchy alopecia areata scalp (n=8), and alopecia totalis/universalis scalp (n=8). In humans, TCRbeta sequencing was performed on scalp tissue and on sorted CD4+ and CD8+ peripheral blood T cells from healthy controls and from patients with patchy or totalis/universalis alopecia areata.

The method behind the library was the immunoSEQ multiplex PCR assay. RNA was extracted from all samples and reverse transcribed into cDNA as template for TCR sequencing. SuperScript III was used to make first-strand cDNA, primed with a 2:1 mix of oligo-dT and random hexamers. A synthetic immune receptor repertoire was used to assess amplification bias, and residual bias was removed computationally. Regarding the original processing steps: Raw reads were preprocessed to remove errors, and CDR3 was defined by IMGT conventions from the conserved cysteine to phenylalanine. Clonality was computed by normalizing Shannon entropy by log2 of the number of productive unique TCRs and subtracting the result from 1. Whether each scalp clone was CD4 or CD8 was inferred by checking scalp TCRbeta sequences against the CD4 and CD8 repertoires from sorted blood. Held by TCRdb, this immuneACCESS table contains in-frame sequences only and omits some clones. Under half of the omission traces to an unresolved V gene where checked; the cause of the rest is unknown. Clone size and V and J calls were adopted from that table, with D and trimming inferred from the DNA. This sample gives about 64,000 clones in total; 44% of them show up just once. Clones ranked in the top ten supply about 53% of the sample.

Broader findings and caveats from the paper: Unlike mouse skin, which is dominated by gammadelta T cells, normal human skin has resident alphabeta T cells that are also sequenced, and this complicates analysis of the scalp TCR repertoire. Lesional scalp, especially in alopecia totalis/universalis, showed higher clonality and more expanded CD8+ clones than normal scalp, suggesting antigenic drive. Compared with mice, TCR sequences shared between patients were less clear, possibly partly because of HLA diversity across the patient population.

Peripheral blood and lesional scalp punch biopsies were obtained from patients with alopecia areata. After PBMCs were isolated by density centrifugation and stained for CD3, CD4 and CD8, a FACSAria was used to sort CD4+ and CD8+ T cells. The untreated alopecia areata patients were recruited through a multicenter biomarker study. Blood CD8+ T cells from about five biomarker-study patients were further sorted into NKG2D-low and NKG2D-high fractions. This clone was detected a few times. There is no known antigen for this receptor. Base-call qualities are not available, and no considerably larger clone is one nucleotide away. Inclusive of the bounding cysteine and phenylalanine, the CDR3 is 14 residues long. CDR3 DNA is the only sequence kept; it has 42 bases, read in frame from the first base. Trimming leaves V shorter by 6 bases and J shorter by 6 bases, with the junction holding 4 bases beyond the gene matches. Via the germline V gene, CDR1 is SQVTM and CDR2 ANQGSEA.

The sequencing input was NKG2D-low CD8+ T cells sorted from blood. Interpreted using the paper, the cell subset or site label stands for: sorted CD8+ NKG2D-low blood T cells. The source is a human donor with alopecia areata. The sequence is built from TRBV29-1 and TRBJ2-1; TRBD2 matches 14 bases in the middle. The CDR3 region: CSVLGTSGSNEQFF. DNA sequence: TGCAGCGTACTTGGGACTAGCGGGAGCAATGAGCAGTTCTTC.